The next 20 T cell receptor beta chains were all read from a single sample in a study of spatial heterogeneity in lung cancer. General study points: In tumors, expanded intratumoral alpha and beta TCR counts tracked mutation counts.

Their specific antigens are unknown. Indicated time point: sample taken at primary tumor resection. MiXCR, applied by TCRdb to the 5' RACE reads, yields one record per CDR3 protein. The sample yields about 13,000 distinct CDR3 sequences, 4.5% to 5.5% seen once. Sequenced material: lung tumor tissue, taken at surgery. The receptor set was obtained from a male donor with early-stage non-small cell lung cancer.

This clonotype has a count of ten or more. This beta chain was picked up by a library intended for alpha chains and is off target, so its count carries little meaning. The chain uses TRBV12-3 or TRBV12-4 and TRBJ2-3; no definite D call. The CDR3 has 12 residues. V was trimmed by 2 bases and J by 4 bases, leaving 4 bases between them. In DNA, the CDR3 is TGTGCCAGCAGTTTATCCCCAGATACGCAGTATTTT. This sequence encodes CASSLSPDTQYF.

This clonotype was counted many times. This beta chain lies outside the target of a library built for alpha chains; its clone size means little. The V call is TRBV4-2, the J call TRBJ1-4; 11 nucleotides line up with TRBD1. The CDR3 is made up of 14 amino acids. Losses at the gene ends were 4 bases for V and 6 bases for J; bases not matched to a gene: 1. The germline CDR1 and CDR2 sequences are LGHNA and YNFKEQ. CDR3 bases: TGTGCCAGCAGCCGGGACAGGGGGGATGAAAAACTGTTTTTT. It is translated as CASSRDRGDEKLFF.

On this clonotype itself: Within a library made for alpha chains, this beta chain is off target, and its count is uninformative. The chain recombines TRBV6-1 with TRBJ2-7; D possibly corresponds to TRBD1 (5 bases). CDR3 length: 15 residues. With 5 bases removed from V and 0 bases from J, the gap between germline ends came to 14 bases. Looked up from germline, CDR1 is MNHNS and CDR2 is SASEGT. CDR3 sequence reads: CASSPGRAPSYEQYF. The CDR3 nucleotides are TGTGCCAGCAGTCCCGGCAGGGCACCCTCCTACGAGCAGTACTTC.

This clonotype was seen ten or more times. As an off-target read in a library built for alpha chains, this beta chain has a frequency of little significance. The chain recombines TRBV4-3 with TRBJ2-7; 7 bases match TRBD1. V dropped 1 base and J dropped 2; count of bases not matched to a gene: 5. The CDR3 totals 15 residues. Germline V CDR1 and CDR2: LGHNA, YSLEER. In DNA, the CDR3 is TGCGCCAGCAGCCAAGGACAGGGATGGACCTACGAGCAGTACTTC. This codes for CASSQGQGWTYEQYF.

This clonotype was detected a few times. This beta chain turned up in a library designed for alpha chains; as an off-target read, its abundance says little. The chain recombines TRBV4-3 with TRBJ1-4, with TRBD1 as a possible D gene (5 bases). This CDR3 region has 18 residues. V shed 0 bases and J shed 7 bases, with 21 bases lying between them. Germline V gene sequence: CDR1 LGHNA, CDR2 YSLEER. CDR3 loop: CASSQDLSQGLLGEKLFF. In DNA, the CDR3 is TGCGCCAGCAGCCAAGATCTTTCGCAGGGTTTGCTGGGTGAAAAACTGTTTTTT.

Ten or more counts support this clonotype. Little can be read into the size of this beta chain, an off-target read in a library designed for alpha chains. The V gene is TRBV10-2, the J gene TRBJ2-5; D possibly matches TRBD1 or TRBD2 (5 bases each). This CDR3 is built from 13 residues. Germline V gene lookup returns CDR1 WSHSY and CDR2 SAAADI. Trimming shortened V by 9 bases and J by 4 bases, and 15 bases separated the two germline ends. CDR3 sequence: CASLRDRGETQYF. The CDR3, as DNA: TGCGCCAGTCTCCGGGACCGGGGAGAGACCCAGTACTTC.

This clonotype was observed at least ten times. For a library built for alpha chains, this beta chain is a stray read; little rests on its size. The CDR3 spells CASSPTGAGETQYF. CDR3 in DNA: TGTGCCAGCAGCCCTACAGGGGCGGGAGAGACCCAGTACTTC. This sequence joins TRBV7-2 and TRBJ2-5; TRBD1 matches 7 bases. CDR3 length: 14 residues. The V and J ends lost 5 bases and 4 bases, in that order; junction bases with no gene match: 7. CDR1 is SGHTA and CDR2 is FQGNSA in the germline V gene.

This clonotype appeared many times. This beta chain is a stray read from a library made for alpha chains; its abundance is not meaningful. This sequence joins TRBV15 and TRBJ2-7; D gene uncertain. The CDR3 runs 14 residues. Between the trimmed V and J ends, which lost 4 bases and 0 bases, there was a span of 10 bases. Germline V lookup: CDR1 LNHNV, CDR2 YYDKDF (reference sequence). The CDR3 nucleotides are TGTGCCACCAGCACAGGACCGTACTCCTACGAGCAGTACTTC. As protein: CATSTGPYSYEQYF.

The sample holds many counts of this clonotype. This beta chain is an off-target read within a library intended for alpha chains, so its frequency means little. This chain uses TRBV19 with TRBJ1-4, with 8 bases aligning to TRBD1. CDR1 LNHDA and CDR2 SQIVND come from the germline V gene (reference sequence). The CDR3 spans 15 residues. The trim removed 5 bases at V and 7 bases at J, leaving 9 bases unmatched. CDR3 in amino acids: CASSSTGTGGEKLFF. The CDR3 region has the DNA TGTGCCAGTAGTTCTACCGGGACAGGCGGTGAAAAACTGTTTTTT.

Ten or more counts support this clonotype. For a library built for alpha chains, this beta chain is a stray read; little rests on its size. The chain employs TRBV11-2 and TRBJ1-4, with TRBD1 as a possible D gene (5 bases). Germline values: CDR1 SGHAT, CDR2 FQNNGV. The ends were cut back, 1 base at V and 0 bases at J, with 9 bases in the middle. The CDR3 has 16 residues. The CDR3 is CASSLGDRPTNEKLFF. The CDR3 nucleotides are TGTGCCAGCAGCTTAGGCGACAGACCAACTAATGAAAAACTGTTTTTT. Complete variable domain (other parts from reference TRBV11-2 and TRBJ1-4): EAGVAQSPRYKIIEKRQSVAFWCNPISGHATLYWYQQILGQGPKLLIQFQNNGVVDDSQLPKDRFSAERLKGVDSTLKIQPAKLEDSAVYLCASSLGDRPTNEKLFFGSGTQLSVL.

Ten or more counts support this clonotype. This beta chain represents an off-target read in a library built for alpha chains; its size is of limited meaning. The chain employs TRBV6-5 and TRBJ2-3; 8 bases are a match to TRBD2. The J segment lost 2 bases and the V segment lost 6 bases, leaving 7 bases of the junction unmatched. The CDR3 has 15 residues. The germline CDR1 and CDR2 sequences are MNHEY and SVGAGI. CDR3 sequence reads: CASSRSGVFTDTQYF. For the CDR3, the DNA is TGTGCCAGCAGCCGTAGCGGGGTTTTCACAGATACGCAGTATTTT.

This clonotype was detected many times. In a library made to pick up alpha chains, this beta chain is a stray read with a size that means little. The CDR3 coding sequence is TGTGCCAGCAGTGTCCTGCACAGGGGTAGCAATCAGCCCCAGCATTTT. Its translation: CASSVLHRGSNQPQHF. V gene TRBV6-6 combines with J gene TRBJ1-5; TRBD1 aligns across 7 bases. The germline V gene has CDR1 MNHNY and CDR2 SVGAGI (reference sequence). J was trimmed by 0 bases and V by 5 bases; bases with no gene match: 7. The CDR3 has 16 residues.

This clonotype was recorded many times. Being off target in a library aimed at alpha chains, this beta chain has a size of little meaning. The rearrangement joins TRBV6-2 or TRBV6-3 to TRBJ1-6, with unresolved D. Germline-derived CDR1 and CDR2 are MNHEY and SVGEGT. Between the trimmed V and J ends, which lost 0 bases and 3 bases, there was a span of 0 bases. This CDR3 is 13 amino acids long. CDR3 loop: CASSYSYNSPLHF. In DNA, the CDR3 is TGTGCCAGCAGTTACTCCTATAATTCACCCCTCCACTTT.

The sample holds many counts of this clonotype. This beta chain was picked up by a library intended for alpha chains and is off target, so its count carries little meaning. V and J are TRBV4-3 and TRBJ1-2; D perhaps matches TRBD1 (6 bases). The CDR3 contains 15 residues. Germline-derived CDR1 and CDR2 are LGHNA and YSLEER. V was trimmed by 0 bases and J by 7 bases, leaving 15 bases between them. The CDR3, as DNA: TGCGCCAGCAGCCAAGATCGGAGCAGGGGAAGTGGCTACACCTTC. Translated, it gives CASSQDRSRGSGYTF.

This clonotype was seen a few times. With the library built for alpha chains, this beta chain is off target and its frequency is not meaningful. V is TRBV30 and J is TRBJ2-2; D is possibly TRBD1 (5 bases). This CDR3 is built from 15 residues. V was clipped by 6 bases and J by 1 base, with 15 bases between them. Germline assignment: CDR1 GTSNPN and CDR2 SVGIG (reference sequence). CDR3 coding DNA: TGTGCCTGTATGCGCCAGGGTAGGAACACCGGGGAGCTGTTTTTT. Protein: CACMRQGRNTGELFF.

A few counts support this clonotype. This beta chain is a stray read from a library made for alpha chains; its abundance is not meaningful. V gene TRBV5-4 combines with J gene TRBJ2-5, with 10 bases aligning to TRBD2. This CDR3 is 16 amino acids long. The V gene end was trimmed by 4 bases and the J gene end by 2 bases; junction bases not matched to a gene: 8. CDR1 is SGHNT and CDR2 is YYREEE in the germline V gene (reference sequence). CDR3 loop: CASSPGGAGGQETQYF. In DNA form, the CDR3 reads TGTGCCAGCAGCCCCGGAGGAGCGGGGGGGCAAGAGACCCAGTACTTC.

This clonotype was detected many times. Within a library made for alpha chains, this beta chain is off target, and its count is uninformative. This rearrangement joins TRBV3-1 to TRBJ2-5; the D gene could be TRBD1 or TRBD2 (5 bases each). CDR3 length: 15 residues. V lost 0 bases and J lost 8, with 16 bases in between. Germline CDR1 LGHDT, CDR2 YNNKEL (reference sequence). This chain's CDR3 is CASSQEPGTAKTQYF. The CDR3 DNA reads TGTGCCAGCAGCCAAGAACCTGGGACCGCAAAAACCCAGTACTTC.

This clonotype was detected ten times or more. This beta chain is a stray read from a library made for alpha chains; its abundance is not meaningful. V and J are TRBV7-2 and TRBJ1-1; 8 bases align to TRBD1. The V gene end was trimmed by 5 bases and the J gene end by 6 bases; junction bases not matched to a gene: 5. The CDR3 is 13 amino acids. Germline CDR1 is SGHTA and CDR2 is FQGNSA. CDR3 loop: CASSPGQGAEAFF. CDR3 nucleotides: TGTGCCAGCAGCCCTGGACAGGGTGCTGAAGCTTTCTTT.

In regard to this clonotype: This beta chain slipped into a library made for alpha chains as a stray read, so its size is not meaningful. The chain recombines TRBV7-2 with TRBJ1-1; D is ambiguous. The V end was cut by 5 bases, the J end by 1 base, with 8 bases between. The CDR3 contains 13 residues. Per the germline V gene, CDR1 is SGHTA and CDR2 is FQGNSA. CDR3 region: CASSPTQNTEAFF. The CDR3 DNA follows: TGTGCCAGCAGCCCGACACAGAACACTGAAGCTTTCTTT.

About this clonotype: This beta chain represents an off-target read in a library built for alpha chains; its size is of limited meaning. J is TRBJ2-7 and V is TRBV20-1, with 9 bases lining up with TRBD1. Germline CDR1 is DFQATT and CDR2 is SNEGSKA (reference sequence). The CDR3 is made up of 14 amino acids. V shed 5 bases and J 5 bases; nucleotides not matched to a gene: 10. The CDR3 nucleotides are TGCAGTGCTTCCAAACCGGGACAGGGACACGAGCAGTACTTC. Its protein is CSASKPGQGHEQYF.